Below, 8 T cell receptor beta chains from the same sample are listed, as sequenced in a study of blood T cell repertoires in COVID-19. Here immunoSEQ multiplex PCR was the method, and the copy in TCRdb shows in-frame clones only, minus some. The table includes 90,000 to 150,000 clones, more than 75% detected once. The sequencing sample was made of peripheral blood. All receptors come from a man between 60 and 75 years old with acute or convalescent COVID-19.

The chain is built from TRBV18 and TRBJ2-2, with D possibly TRBD1 on 6 matching bases. Germline values: CDR1 KGHSH, CDR2 LQKENI. Deletions cut 5 bases from V and 6 bases from J, with 22 bases between. CDR3 length equals 17 residues. CDR3 loop: CASSYAPGQQISGELFF. In nucleotides, the CDR3 is TGTGCCAGCTCATATGCGCCGGGACAACAAATTTCCGGGGAGCTGTTTTTT.

This clone appeared a few times. The chain recombines TRBV2 with TRBJ2-1, with TRBD2 matching over 9 bases. The CDR3 has 14 amino acids. Germline CDR1 is SNHLY and CDR2 is FYNNEI. V lost 7 bases and J lost 9; bases outside the gene matches: 10. CDR3 protein: CASMEREAAGEQFF. The CDR3 coding sequence is TGTGCCAGCATGGAGCGGGAGGCGGCCGGTGAGCAGTTCTTC.

V and J are TRBV4-1 and TRBJ1-5; TRBD1 matches 10 bases. This CDR3 is built from 15 residues. Losses at the gene ends were 5 bases for V and 8 bases for J; bases not matched to a gene: 9. The germline V gene encodes CDR1 MGHRA and CDR2 YSYEKL. The CDR3 loop is CASSLGQGYYEPQHF. The CDR3 DNA sequence: TGCGCCAGCAGCTTGGGACAGGGGTATTACGAGCCCCAGCATTTT.

The chain is built from TRBV6-1 and TRBJ2-1; no definite D call. The CDR3 is 11 residues long. V was pared by 3 bases and J by 9 bases, with 6 bases between. Per germline, CDR1 MNHNS and CDR2 SASEGT. CDR3 bases: TGTGCCAGCAGTGACCGGGTTGAGCAGTTCTTC. Protein product: CASSDRVEQFF.

The V call is TRBV9, the J call TRBJ2-2; 8 bases fit TRBD1. Germline V gene sequence: CDR1 SGDLS, CDR2 YYNGEE. Unmatched junction bases numbered 9, after V lost 4 bases and J lost 7 bases. The CDR3 consists of 15 residues. CDR3 loop: CASSPMTGASGELFF. The CDR3 nucleotides read TGTGCCAGCAGCCCAATGACAGGGGCGAGCGGGGAGCTGTTTTTT.

The chain couples TRBV6-5 to TRBJ1-2, with D tentatively TRBD1 (5 bases). CDR1 is MNHEY, CDR2 SVGAGI, per germline. V gave up 2 bases and J gave up 6 bases, with 13 bases separating them. The CDR3 has 14 amino acids. The chain's CDR3 is CASSYKGFRDGYTF. The CDR3, as DNA: TGTGCCAGCAGTTACAAGGGGTTTAGAGATGGCTACACCTTC.

The chain has TRBV7-9 and TRBJ2-1; D might be TRBD2 (6 bases). V dropped 3 bases and J dropped 8 bases, with 14 bases sitting between them. The CDR3 is 14 residues long. Germline lookup yields CDR1 SEHNR and CDR2 FQNEAQ (reference sequence). CDR3 DNA: TGTGCCAGCAGCTTGGGACTTGGACCCTATGAGCAGTTCTTC. It encodes CASSLGLGPYEQFF.

This clone was recorded a few times. The chain joins TRBV18 to TRBJ2-7; 8 nucleotides line up with TRBD1. Germline CDR1 KGHSH, CDR2 LQKENI. V lost 3 bases and J lost 4; bases outside the gene matches: 8. The CDR3 consists of 15 residues. CDR3 in DNA: TGTGCCAGCTCACCGGGTAGACAGGGGACGTACGAGCAGTACTTC. Amino acid sequence: CASSPGRQGTYEQYF.